The clone carrying this TCR beta chain was recorded once. The sample belongs to a study of shared clonotypes between healthy human individuals. The wider study: Per donor, CD8 memory used one plate, CD8 naive used two, CD4 memory used three and CD4 naive used three.

Germline V lookup: CDR1 LNHNV, CDR2 YYDKDF (reference sequence). V was trimmed by 5 bases and J by 7 bases, leaving 21 bases between them. CDR3 length: 16 residues. Caucasian adults residing in Nashville, Tennessee made up all the donors. The genomic DNA of each subset was split evenly across several immunoSEQ plates. Original handling: Filtering of immunoSEQ junctional sequences could not match full-length read filtering. The protocol was immunoSEQ multiplex PCR, while the TCRdb copy is restricted to in-frame clones and leaves out a portion. That table supplies the V and J calls and clone size; D and trimming were determined from the DNA. The repertoire holds 1,500,000 or so clones, with approximately 98.5% as singletons.

The sequence was collected from a man aged 25 to 40 in good health. The chain recombines TRBV15 with TRBJ1-5; TRBD1 is a possible D gene (5 bases). The sample comprised naive CD4+ T cells sorted from blood. Stated subset: CD45RA+ positively selected. CDR3 residues: CATSEPGGGAAQPQHF. The DNA of the CDR3 is TGTGCCACCAGCGAGCCGGGGGGTGGGGCCGCCCAGCCCCAGCATTTT.